This T cell receptor (beta chain) originates from a study of regulatory T cells in long-lasting Graves disease. As for time point: newly diagnosed GD, antithyroid drugs for less than 3 months. PBMC-extracted RNA yielded the TCR library. EDTA tubes collected around 8.7 milliliters of peripheral blood. Concerning this clonotype itself: Its specificity is not known.

Study results and limitations: Having only a small sample size may have limited accuracy.

Relying on iRepertoire HTBI primers and Arm-PCR of CDR3 regions, the team built TCR beta libraries. TCRdb used MiXCR to reprocess the multiplex PCR reads, holding one entry per CDR3 protein. This table has 350,000 to 550,000 distinct CDR3 sequences, more than 12% appearing once. This sample also belongs to another study, concerning T cells in Graves' hyperthyroidism and ophthalmopathy.

This sequence originates from a young woman with Graves disease. The specimen comprised peripheral blood mononuclear cells (PBMCs), sampled at new diagnosis, from a patient treated with antithyroid drugs.

CDR3 residues: CSAVTSRGELFF. The CDR3 nucleotides are TGCAGCGCTGTCACGTCGAGGGGAGAACTGTTTTTT. This chain links TRBV29-1 with TRBJ1-4, with D possibly being TRBD1 (5 bases). CDR1 and CDR2 from the germline V gene are SQVTM and ANQGSEA. The length of the CDR3 is 12 residues. Deletions cut 7 bases from V and 12 bases from J, with 18 bases between.